One sample yielded the 11 T cell receptor beta chains listed below, sequenced in a study of T cell changes during pregnancy in multiple sclerosis. Data came from immunoSEQ multiplex PCR; TCRdb stores just in-frame clones and leaves some out. In the table there are about 60,000 clones, approximately 90% of which are singletons. Sequencing was performed on CD4+ T cells from peripheral blood mononuclear cells, taken in the first trimester of pregnancy. These receptors came from a female donor with multiple sclerosis, enrolled in a pregnancy study.

The chain employs TRBV7-9 and TRBJ2-5; D possibly corresponds to TRBD1 (7 bases). The CDR3 totals 15 residues. V was clipped by 3 bases and J by 5 bases, with 16 bases between them. Germline V gene sequence: CDR1 SEHNR, CDR2 FQNEAQ (reference sequence). The CDR3 here is CASSFDRASGETQYF. CDR3 nucleotides: TGTGCCAGCAGCTTCGACAGGGCGAGCGGGGAGACCCAGTACTTC.

The CDR3 DNA reads as TGTGCCAGCAGCCGGACTAGCGGGTTTAGCACAGATACGCAGTATTTT. Protein sequence: CASSRTSGFSTDTQYF. The chain joins TRBV9 to TRBJ2-3; 11 nucleotides line up with TRBD2. The CDR3 is 16 amino acids. V was clipped by 4 bases and J by 0 bases; unmatched bases: 4. Per the germline V gene, CDR1 is SGDLS and CDR2 is YYNGEE. Supplemented by reference TRBV9 and TRBJ2-3, the full variable domain reads DSGVTQTPKHLITATGQRVTLRCSPRSGDLSVYWYQQSLDQGLQFLIQYYNGEERAKGNILERFSAQQFPDLHSELNLSSLELGDSALYFCASSRTSGFSTDTQYFGPGTRLTVL.

The rearrangement links TRBV29-1 to TRBJ1-1; 7 positions agree with TRBD1. The CDR3 sequence is 13 residues long. The ends lost 7 bases at V and 1 base at J; junction bases unmatched: 6. Germline V gene sequence: CDR1 SQVTM, CDR2 ANQGSEA. Written as DNA, the CDR3 is TGCAGCGCCGCAGGGGGGACGAACACTGAAGCTTTCTTT. This sequence encodes CSAAGGTNTEAFF.

The rearrangement links TRBV18 to TRBJ1-4; possible D gene TRBD1, 5 bases. V gave up 4 bases and J gave up 8 bases, with 11 bases separating them. CDR3 length equals 13 residues. Germline-derived CDR1 and CDR2 are KGHSH and LQKENI. CDR3 residues: CASSRDAGEKLFF. CDR3 sequence (DNA): TGTGCCAGCTCACGGGACGCGGGGGAAAAACTGTTTTTT.

In DNA form, the CDR3 reads TGTGCCAGCAGCACCCGGGACATTTATGGCTACACCTTC. The encoded protein is CASSTRDIYGYTF. The V and J genes are TRBV7-9 and TRBJ1-2, with D possibly matching TRBD1 (6 bases). CDR3 length equals 13 residues. V dropped 5 bases and J dropped 5 bases, with 12 bases sitting between them. Germline V gives CDR1 SEHNR, CDR2 FQNEAQ (reference sequence).

The rearrangement links TRBV14 to TRBJ2-1, with 15 bases matching TRBD2. This CDR3 is 14 amino acids long. V gave up 5 bases and J gave up 14 bases; unmatched junction bases: 7. Germline CDR1 SGHDN, CDR2 FVKESK. The CDR3 nucleotides are TGTGCCAGCAGCGCGGGACTAGCGGGGGGTAGGGAGTTCTTC. Encoded protein: CASSAGLAGGREFF.

This chain joins TRBV27 and TRBJ1-1; 7 bases are a match to TRBD1. The CDR3 totals 13 residues. Germline-derived CDR1 and CDR2 are MNHEY and SMNVEV (reference sequence). Germline trimming cut 8 bases from V and 5 bases from J; bases unmatched to any gene: 8. CDR3 amino acids: CASRSTGNTEAFF. The CDR3 bases are TGTGCCAGCCGATCGACAGGGAATACTGAAGCTTTCTTT.

This chain joins TRBV5-6 and TRBJ1-2, with D tentatively TRBD1 (6 bases). The V gene's germline CDR1 is SGHDT and CDR2 YYEEEE. The CDR3 has 13 residues. Trimming removed 3 bases from V and 4 bases from J, with 10 bases in between. CDR3 protein: CASSYQGPYGYTF. The CDR3 DNA reads as TGTGCCAGCAGCTATCAGGGGCCCTATGGCTACACCTTC.

This chain joins TRBV5-4 and TRBJ1-2; possible D gene TRBD1, 5 bases. V was clipped by 4 bases and J by 4 bases, with 17 bases between them. The CDR3 length is 15 residues. Germline CDR1 SGHNT, CDR2 YYREEE (reference sequence). CDR3 sequence (DNA): TGTGCCAGCAGCCCGCCTCCAGGGTCGGGCTATGGCTACACCTTC. Protein sequence: CASSPPPGSGYGYTF. Drawing the rest from reference TRBV5-4 and TRBJ1-2, the complete variable domain is ETGVTQSPTHLIKTRGQQVTLRCSSQSGHNTVSWYQQALGQGPQFIFQYYREEENGRGNFPPRFSGLQFPNYSSELNVNALELDDSALYLCASSPPPGSGYGYTFGSGTRLTVV.

The chain couples TRBV19 to TRBJ1-5, with D uncertain. Deletions cut 7 bases from V and 6 bases from J, with 22 bases between. The CDR3 covers 16 residues. CDR1 LNHDA and CDR2 SQIVND come from the germline V gene (reference sequence). The CDR3, as DNA: TGTGCCAGTATGAGGCATAGTCGAGGAGCCGGTCAGCCCCAGCATTTT. This sequence encodes CASMRHSRGAGQPQHF.

The genes are TRBV18 and TRBJ1-1; tentative D call: TRBD1 (5 bases). CDR3 length: 14 residues. Germline V CDR1 and CDR2: KGHSH, LQKENI. V was pared by 3 bases and J by 3 bases, with 11 bases between. Here the CDR3 reads CASSPLAGDTEAFF. In nucleotides, the CDR3 is TGTGCCAGCTCACCTCTCGCGGGGGACACTGAAGCTTTCTTT.